This TCR beta chain was recovered during a study of beta chain features in type 1 diabetes (dated by TCRdb to the late 2010s). Looking at the study overall: No differences in mean age, gender distribution, total cell number or subset yield were found between patients and healthy donors. Regulatory and stem cell-like memory subsets were isolated from only 8 patients and about eight healthy donors, whereas naive and central memory subsets came from all 30 or so donors. In the study, TCRB repertoires of sorted circulating CD4+ T cell subsets from recently diagnosed type 1 diabetes patients were compared with those of matched healthy donors. A total of 90 million to 130 million sorted cells were examined across all samples, and a strong correlation was observed between cell number per subset and RNA yield. Beyond this particular receptor, the publication reports: PCR might favor shorter templates, but patient and control samples were amplified and corrected together, so any skew would affect both groups equally. A moderate but significant shortening of TCRB CDR3 length was observed in type 1 diabetes patients in all four CD4+ subsets. HLA sub-analyses involved small numbers of individuals, so any influence of HLA type on TCRB rearrangement remained unresolved. At VDJ recombination sites, patients with type 1 diabetes made fewer insertions and deleted more nucleotides, a pattern implying thymic rearrangement abnormalities. Sequencing cDNA rather than genomic DNA could over-represent highly expressing activated cells, although activation and CD3 levels did not differ between groups. The naive, central memory and regulatory TCRB repertoires appeared to resemble one another more closely among patients than among healthy donors.

Reading the germline V gene (reference sequence) gives CDR1 MNHEY and CDR2 SMNVEV. The CDR3, from cysteine to phenylalanine, totals 13 residues. Only the CDR3 DNA is retained, 39 bases long and in frame from the first base. V and J lose 1 base and 5 bases, and a span of 8 bases separates them. All of the isolated RNA was reverse transcribed with the High Capacity cDNA Reverse Transcription Kit, so expressed TCRB transcripts were sequenced. Naive, central memory and regulatory T cell samples underwent deep immunoSEQ sequencing, averaging approximately 3.3 million total reads per sample. Sorted cells were lysed in RLT buffer and RNA was extracted with DNase-treated RNeasy Micro or Mini kits, depending on cell number. To prevent cross-contamination, each cell subset was processed individually, whereas patient and healthy donor samples were processed jointly. The immunoSEQ multiplex PCR was used to amplify TCRB sequences from cDNA, generating 87-bp fragments that spanned the CDR3 region. Sequencing of the amplicons was performed on the Illumina HiSeq platform. The original pipeline was this. PCR bias was computationally corrected using synthetic template baselines, reads within Hamming distance 2 were collapsed, and singletons that could not be merged were discarded. By aligning reads against IMGT, V, D and J genes, CDR3 length, and insertions or deletions at six rearrangement sites were assigned. Within each subset, clonotype counts were normalized to sorted cell number, and only after that were true diversity and Gini coefficients computed with the tcR R package. Repertoire sharing was quantified using the overlap coefficient calculated on TCRB nucleotide sequences. Out-of-frame TCRB sequences from naive cells were analyzed as a proxy for the pre-selection repertoire. Sourced from immuneACCESS, this table was stored by TCRdb with only in-frame sequences that have V and J called. A share of the clones is absent; for the studies checked, an unresolved V gene accounts for under half, and the remainder has no known explanation. That table is the source of V, J and clone size, and D and trimming were worked out from the DNA. The sample table holds a few hundred thousand clones, of which roughly 24% were seen once. The ten largest clones add up to about 0.012% of the sample.

About this clone: The antigen it recognizes is unknown. There are no base qualities to consult, and no much larger clone falls within one base.

From each donor, a single peripheral blood sample of 100 to 150 mL on average was drawn into heparinised tubes. Using a panel that included CD45RO, CCR7, CD25, CD127, CD95 and CD27, naive, central memory, regulatory and stem cell-like memory CD4+ T cells were sorted on a BD FACSAria II. Purity was above 95% for every sorted population. PBMCs were isolated immediately by Lymphoprep density gradient centrifugation and stained directly without culture. To minimize batch effects, samples were stained and sorted in pairs, one healthy donor with one patient per experiment. Sequencing was carried out using naive CD4+ T cells from blood. The sample's cell subset or site label, decoded: true naive CD4+ T cells. The chain is assembled from TRBV27 and TRBJ1-2, with TRBD1 as a weak D call on 5 bases. The clonotype was recovered from a woman in her 30s with type 1 diabetes. The DNA sequence follows: TGTGCCAGCAGTTTATTCAGGGATTATGGCTACACCTTC. This codes for CASSLFRDYGYTF.